The clone carrying this T cell receptor (beta chain) was recorded many times. Its antigen is as yet unknown. V shed 6 bases and J shed 2 bases, with 13 bases lying between them. The CDR3 consists of 14 residues. This sample was included in a study of T-cell reconstitution after alpha-beta-depleted transplantation in children. Study-level findings and limits: After transplant, high TCRbeta diversity at day 60 in some patients arose from surviving recipient T cells and thymic progenitors. Expanded graft clones numbering several hundred reportedly gave rise to alpha-beta T cells about two months after transplant. A year post-transplant, T-cell counts and diversity derived mostly from newly produced T cells.

Library preparation (for TCRbeta) was performed with unique molecular identifiers. MiXCR, run by TCRdb on the PCR reads, gives a single entry per CDR3 protein. This table has around 490,000 distinct CDR3 sequences, around 10% appearing once. The J gene is TRBJ1-1, the V gene TRBV12-3 or TRBV12-4, with a possible D match to TRBD1 (6 bases). The input for sequencing was PBMCs, mostly from graft donor cells, taken 180 days after TCRalphabeta/CD19-depleted stem cell transplant. This TCR was sampled from a female patient between 2 and 15 years old who had a stem cell transplant for aplastic anemia, so the T cells may come from the graft donor. The CDR3: CASSTAGGNTEAFF. The CDR3 nucleotides read TGTGCCAGCAGCACCGCGGGGGGCAACACTGAAGCTTTCTTT.